The source of this TCR beta chain is a study of glioma-infiltrating T cells. General study results and limits: Non-neoplastic patients had below-expected tissue-blood divergence, while all gliomas exceeded expectation.

Using RNA template, CDR3s of TCR alpha and beta were amplified with iRepertoire arm-PCR. TCRdb reanalysed the multiplex PCR reads using MiXCR and keeps one entry per CDR3 protein. The sample carries 300,000 to 450,000 distinct CDR3 sequences, around 45% recorded once. This clonotype has a handful of counts. Its specificity is unknown. CDR1 is SGHRS and CDR2 is YFSETQ in the germline V gene. The CDR3 is 17 residues long. V was cut by 2 bases and J by 2 bases, with 20 bases left in between. The chain employs TRBV5-1 and TRBJ2-7; weak D call: TRBD1 (6 bases). Material for sequencing was glioma tissue, nonneoplastic brain tissue, or PBMCs (not recorded which). The sequence derives from a human donor with low-grade glioma or glioblastoma, undergoing nonglioma brain surgery, or in good health (not recorded which). DNA of the CDR3: TGCGCCAGCAGCTTCCCCCGGGACGGGACACGAGCCTACGAGCAGTACTTC. This codes for CASSFPRDGTRAYEQYF.